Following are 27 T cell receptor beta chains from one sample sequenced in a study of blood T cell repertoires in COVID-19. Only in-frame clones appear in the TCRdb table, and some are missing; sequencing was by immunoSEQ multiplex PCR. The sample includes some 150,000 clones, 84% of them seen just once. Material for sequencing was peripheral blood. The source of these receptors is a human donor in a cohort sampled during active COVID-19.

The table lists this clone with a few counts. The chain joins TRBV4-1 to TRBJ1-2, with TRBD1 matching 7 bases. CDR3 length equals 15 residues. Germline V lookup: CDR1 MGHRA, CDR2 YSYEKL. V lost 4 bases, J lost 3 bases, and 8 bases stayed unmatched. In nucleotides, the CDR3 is TGCGCCAGCAGCCTAGAGTACGGACAGGACTATGGCTACACCTTC. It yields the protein CASSLEYGQDYGYTF.

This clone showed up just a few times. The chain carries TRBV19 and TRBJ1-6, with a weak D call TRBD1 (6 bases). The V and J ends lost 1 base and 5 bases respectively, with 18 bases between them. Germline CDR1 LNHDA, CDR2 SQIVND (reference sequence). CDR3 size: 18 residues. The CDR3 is CASSIVPPGGHNNSPLHF. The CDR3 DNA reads TGTGCCAGTAGTATAGTCCCCCCGGGGGGGCACAATAATTCACCCCTCCACTTT.

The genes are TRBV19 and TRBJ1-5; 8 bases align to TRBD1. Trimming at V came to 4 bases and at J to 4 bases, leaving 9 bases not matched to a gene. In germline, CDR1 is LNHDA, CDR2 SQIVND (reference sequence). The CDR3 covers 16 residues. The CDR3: CASSSPGGLTNQPQHF. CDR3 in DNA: TGTGCCAGTAGTAGTCCAGGGGGCTTGACGAATCAGCCCCAGCATTTT.

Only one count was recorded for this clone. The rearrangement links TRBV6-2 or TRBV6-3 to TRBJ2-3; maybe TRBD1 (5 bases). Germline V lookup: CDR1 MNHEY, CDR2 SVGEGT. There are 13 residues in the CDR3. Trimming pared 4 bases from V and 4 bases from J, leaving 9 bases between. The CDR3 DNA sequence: TGTGCCAGCAGTTTAGGGGCGTCAGATACGCAGTATTTT. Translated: CASSLGASDTQYF.

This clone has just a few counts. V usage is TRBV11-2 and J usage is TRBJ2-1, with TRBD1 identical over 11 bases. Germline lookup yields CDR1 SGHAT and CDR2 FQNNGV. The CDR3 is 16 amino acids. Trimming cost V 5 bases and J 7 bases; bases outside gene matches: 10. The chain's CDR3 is CASSLIGDRGANEQFF. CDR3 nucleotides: TGTGCCAGCAGCCTAATTGGGGACAGGGGGGCAAATGAGCAGTTCTTC.

The CDR3 protein is CASSPRTGLNYEQYF. The CDR3 DNA follows: TGTGCCAGCTCCCCGAGGACAGGGCTAAACTACGAGCAGTACTTC. The rearrangement joins TRBV18 to TRBJ2-7, with 8 bases lining up with TRBD1. The CDR3 totals 15 residues. Germline V gene sequence: CDR1 KGHSH, CDR2 LQKENI. The V gene end was trimmed by 6 bases and the J gene end by 3 bases; junction bases not matched to a gene: 10.

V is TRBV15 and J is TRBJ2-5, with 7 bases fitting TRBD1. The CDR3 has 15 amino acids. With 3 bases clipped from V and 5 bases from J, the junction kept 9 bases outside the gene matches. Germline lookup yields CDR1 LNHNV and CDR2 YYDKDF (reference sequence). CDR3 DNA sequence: TGTGCCACCAGCAGTAGGGCAGGGGGTTCGGAGACCCAGTACTTC. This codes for CATSSRAGGSETQYF.

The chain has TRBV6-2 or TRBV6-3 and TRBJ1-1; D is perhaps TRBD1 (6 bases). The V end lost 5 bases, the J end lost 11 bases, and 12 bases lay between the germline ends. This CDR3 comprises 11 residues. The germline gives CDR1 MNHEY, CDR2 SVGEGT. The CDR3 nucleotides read TGTGCCAGCAGTCAAGGGACAAGGGCTTTCTTT. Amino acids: CASSQGTRAFF.

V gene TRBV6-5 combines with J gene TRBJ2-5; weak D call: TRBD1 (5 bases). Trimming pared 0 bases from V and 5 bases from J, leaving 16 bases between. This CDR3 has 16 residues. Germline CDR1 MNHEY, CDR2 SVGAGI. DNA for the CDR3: TGTGCCAGCAGTTACTCGACCCGGTGGGGCTCTGAGACCCAGTACTTC. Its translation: CASSYSTRWGSETQYF.

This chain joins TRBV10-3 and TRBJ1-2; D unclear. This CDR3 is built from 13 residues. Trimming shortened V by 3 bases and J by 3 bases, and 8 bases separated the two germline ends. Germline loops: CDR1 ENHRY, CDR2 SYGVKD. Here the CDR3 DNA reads TGTGCCATCAGTGAAGACATCGACTATGGCTACACCTTC. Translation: CAISEDIDYGYTF.

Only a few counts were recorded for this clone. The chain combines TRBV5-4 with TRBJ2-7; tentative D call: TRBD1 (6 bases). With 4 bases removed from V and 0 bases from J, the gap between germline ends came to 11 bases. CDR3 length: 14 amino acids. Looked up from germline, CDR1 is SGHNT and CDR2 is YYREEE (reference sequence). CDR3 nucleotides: TGTGCCAGCAGCGCCGGACAGATCTCCTACGAGCAGTACTTC. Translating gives CASSAGQISYEQYF.

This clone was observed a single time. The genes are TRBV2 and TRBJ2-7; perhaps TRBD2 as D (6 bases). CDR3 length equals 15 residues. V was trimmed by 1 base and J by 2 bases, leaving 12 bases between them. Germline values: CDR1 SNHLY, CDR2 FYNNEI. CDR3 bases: TGTGCCAGCAGTGAAGGGGGCGGGGTAACCTACGAGCAGTACTTC. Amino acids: CASSEGGGVTYEQYF.

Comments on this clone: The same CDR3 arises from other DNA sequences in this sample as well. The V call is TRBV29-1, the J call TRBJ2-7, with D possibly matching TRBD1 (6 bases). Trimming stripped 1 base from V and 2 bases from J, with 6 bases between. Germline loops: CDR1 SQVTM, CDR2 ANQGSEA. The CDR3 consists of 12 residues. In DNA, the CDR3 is TGCAGCGTTGAAGGACAGGCCTACGAGCAGTACTTC. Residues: CSVEGQAYEQYF.

The chain's CDR3 is CASSPGTSNYGYTF. The CDR3 coding sequence is TGTGCCAGCAGTCCCGGGACATCTAACTATGGCTACACCTTC. J is TRBJ1-2 and V is TRBV28; TRBD1 might be the D (6 bases). Germline V gives CDR1 MDHEN, CDR2 SYDVKM. V shed 5 bases and J shed 0 bases, with 10 bases lying between them. The CDR3 is 14 residues long.

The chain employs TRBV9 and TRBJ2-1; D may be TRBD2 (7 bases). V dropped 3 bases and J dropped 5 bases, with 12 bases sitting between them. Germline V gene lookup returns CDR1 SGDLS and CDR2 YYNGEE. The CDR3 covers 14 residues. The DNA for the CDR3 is TGTGCCAGCAGCGAGGGGGGGATCAACAATGAGCAGTTCTTC. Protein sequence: CASSEGGINNEQFF.

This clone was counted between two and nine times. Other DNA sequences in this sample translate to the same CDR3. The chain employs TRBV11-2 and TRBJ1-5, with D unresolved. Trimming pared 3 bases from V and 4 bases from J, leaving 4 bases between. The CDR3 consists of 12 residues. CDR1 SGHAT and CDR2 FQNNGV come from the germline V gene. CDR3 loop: CASSLRNQPQHF. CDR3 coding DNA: TGTGCCAGCAGCTTGAGGAATCAGCCCCAGCATTTT.

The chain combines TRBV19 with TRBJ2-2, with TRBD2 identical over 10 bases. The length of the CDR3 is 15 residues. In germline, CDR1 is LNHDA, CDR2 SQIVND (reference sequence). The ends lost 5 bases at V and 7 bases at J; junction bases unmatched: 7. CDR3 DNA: TGTGCCAGTAGTTTAGCGGGGGGCCAGGGCGGGGAGCTGTTTTTT. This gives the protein CASSLAGGQGGELFF. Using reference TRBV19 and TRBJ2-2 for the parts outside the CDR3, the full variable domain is DGGITQSPKYLFRKEGQNVTLSCEQNLNHDAMYWYRQDPGQGLRLIYYSQIVNDFQKGDIAEGYSVSREKKESFPLTVTSAQKNPTAFYLCASSLAGGQGGELFFGEGSRLTVL.

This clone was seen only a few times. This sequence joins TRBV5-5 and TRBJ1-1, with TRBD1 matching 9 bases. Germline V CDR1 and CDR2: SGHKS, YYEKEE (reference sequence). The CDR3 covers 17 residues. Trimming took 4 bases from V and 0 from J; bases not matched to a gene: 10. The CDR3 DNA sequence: TGTGCCAGCAGCAGCGGACAGGGGAGGCTCATGAACACTGAAGCTTTCTTT. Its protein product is CASSSGQGRLMNTEAFF.

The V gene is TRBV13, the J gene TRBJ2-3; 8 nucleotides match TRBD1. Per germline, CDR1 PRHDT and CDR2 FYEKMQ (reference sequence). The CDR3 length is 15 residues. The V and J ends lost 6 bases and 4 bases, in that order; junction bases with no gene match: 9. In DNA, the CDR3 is TGTGCCAGCAGACGGAGACAGGGGATGTCAGATACGCAGTATTTT. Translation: CASRRRQGMSDTQYF.

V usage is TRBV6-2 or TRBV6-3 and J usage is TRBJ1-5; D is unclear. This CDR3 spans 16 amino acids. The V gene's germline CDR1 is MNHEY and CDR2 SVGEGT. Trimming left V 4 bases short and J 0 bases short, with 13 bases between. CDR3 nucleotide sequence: TGTGCCAGCAGTTCCCCATCCAGGTATAGCAATCAGCCCCAGCATTTT. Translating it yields CASSSPSRYSNQPQHF.

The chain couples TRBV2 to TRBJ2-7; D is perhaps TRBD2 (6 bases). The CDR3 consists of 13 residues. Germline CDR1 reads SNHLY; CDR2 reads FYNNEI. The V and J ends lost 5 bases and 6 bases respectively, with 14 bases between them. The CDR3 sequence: CASSPDGGGEQYF. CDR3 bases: TGTGCCAGCAGTCCCGATGGGGGAGGCGAGCAGTACTTC.

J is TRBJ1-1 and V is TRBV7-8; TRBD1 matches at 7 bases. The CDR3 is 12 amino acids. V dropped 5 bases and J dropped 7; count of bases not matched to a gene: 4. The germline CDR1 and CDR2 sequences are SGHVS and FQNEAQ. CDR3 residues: CASSKGQDEAFF. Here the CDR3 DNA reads TGTGCCAGCAGCAAAGGACAGGATGAAGCTTTCTTT.

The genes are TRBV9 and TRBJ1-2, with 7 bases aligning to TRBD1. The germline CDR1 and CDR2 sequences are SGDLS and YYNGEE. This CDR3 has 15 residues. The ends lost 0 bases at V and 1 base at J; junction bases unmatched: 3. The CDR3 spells CASSVGQGVNYGYTF. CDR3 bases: TGTGCCAGCAGCGTAGGGCAGGGGGTTAACTATGGCTACACCTTC.

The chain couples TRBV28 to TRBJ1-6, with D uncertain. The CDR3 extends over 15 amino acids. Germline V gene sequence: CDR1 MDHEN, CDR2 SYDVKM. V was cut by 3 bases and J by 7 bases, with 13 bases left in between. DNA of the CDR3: TGTGCCAGCAGTTTTCGAGTAGGGAGGAATTCACCCCTCCACTTT. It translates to CASSFRVGRNSPLHF.

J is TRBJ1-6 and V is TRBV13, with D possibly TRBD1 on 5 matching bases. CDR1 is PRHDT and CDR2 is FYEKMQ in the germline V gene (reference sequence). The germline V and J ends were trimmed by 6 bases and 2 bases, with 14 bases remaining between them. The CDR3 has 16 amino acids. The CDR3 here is CASSSGLVPYNSPLHF. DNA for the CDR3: TGTGCCAGCAGTTCAGGGTTAGTGCCCTATAATTCACCCCTCCACTTT.

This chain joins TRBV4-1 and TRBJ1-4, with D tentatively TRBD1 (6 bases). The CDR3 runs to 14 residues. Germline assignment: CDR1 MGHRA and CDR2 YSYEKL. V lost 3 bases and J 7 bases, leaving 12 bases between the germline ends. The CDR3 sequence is CASSQGARVEKLFF. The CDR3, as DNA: TGCGCCAGCAGCCAGGGGGCCAGGGTTGAAAAACTGTTTTTT.

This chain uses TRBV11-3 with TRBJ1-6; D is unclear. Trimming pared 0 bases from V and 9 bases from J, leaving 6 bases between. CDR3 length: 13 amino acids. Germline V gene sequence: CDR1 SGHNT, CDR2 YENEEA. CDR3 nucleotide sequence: TGTGCCAGCAGCTTAGATGCGGTTTCACCCCTCCACTTT. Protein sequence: CASSLDAVSPLHF.